The 10 T cell receptor beta chains presented below share a single source sample, sequenced in a study of blood T cells in healthy people across ages. The authors ran a second PCR of about 7 to 11 cycles using a sample-barcoded 5' primer and a J-beta primer mix. One entry per CDR3 protein results from TCRdb running MiXCR on the 5' RACE reads. The table has 1.4 million to 1.5 million distinct CDR3 sequences, about 40% seen once. Sequencing used blood. The receptors were sampled from a woman between 18 and 29 years old in good health.

J is TRBJ1-5 and V is TRBV28; D remains ambiguous. Germline V CDR1 and CDR2: MDHEN, SYDVKM. This CDR3 is built from 12 residues. Trimming removed 8 bases from V and 0 bases from J, with 5 bases in between. The CDR3 reads CASENSNQPQHF. The CDR3 DNA is TGTGCCAGCGAGAATAGCAATCAGCCCCAGCATTTT. Complete variable domain (other parts from reference TRBV28 and TRBJ1-5): DVKVTQSSRYLVKRTGEKVFLECVQDMDHENMFWYRQDPGLGLRLIYFSYDVKMKEKGDIPEGYSVSREKKERFSLILESASTNQTSMYLCASENSNQPQHFGDGTRLSIL.

The genes are TRBV5-1 and TRBJ2-3, with 8 bases that match TRBD1. The V segment lost 4 bases and the J segment 1 base; nucleotides outside the gene matches: 5. CDR1 is SGHRS, CDR2 YFSETQ, per germline. The CDR3 extends over 15 amino acids. This CDR3 is CASSAYRGGTDTQYF. CDR3 in DNA: TGCGCCAGCAGCGCTTACAGGGGGGGCACAGATACGCAGTATTTT.

The V and J genes are TRBV30 and TRBJ2-5; D not certain. The J call may be wrong; the DNA end is better matched by TRBJ2-7. The CDR3 has 12 residues. Germline CDR1 GTSNPN, CDR2 SVGIG (reference sequence). CDR3 sequence (DNA): TGTGCCTGGAGTCCAGGAATCTACGAGCAGTACTTC. This encodes CAWSPGIYEQYF.

This clonotype has only a few counts. J is TRBJ2-7 and V is TRBV15, with TRBD2 matching over 10 bases. This CDR3 spans 12 amino acids. J gave up 6 bases and V 5 bases, and 1 base lay outside the gene matches. In germline, CDR1 is LNHNV, CDR2 YYDKDF (reference sequence). The DNA for the CDR3 is TGTGCCACCAGCCTAGCGGGGGTCGAGCAGTACTTC. Translating it yields CATSLAGVEQYF.

The sample holds one count of this clonotype. The chain uses TRBV20-1 and TRBJ2-1; 13 bases match TRBD2. The assigned J gene may be wrong: the sequence end matches TRBJ2-7 better. The CDR3 loop spans 20 amino acids. From germline, CDR1 is DFQATT and CDR2 SNEGSKA (reference sequence). CDR3 sequence reads: CSARTIKTSGGPSSYNEQYF. The CDR3 DNA reads TGCAGTGCTAGAACAATAAAGACTAGCGGGGGGCCAAGCTCCTACAATGAGCAGTACTTC.

This clonotype was seen a handful of times. This chain uses TRBV5-6 with TRBJ2-7; 12 nucleotides match TRBD2. The CDR3 consists of 16 residues. From germline, CDR1 is SGHDT and CDR2 YYEEEE. With 1 base clipped from V and 3 bases from J, the junction kept 5 bases outside the gene matches. The CDR3 loop reads CASSLTSGGLYYEQYF. The CDR3 nucleotides read TGTGCCAGCAGCTTGACTAGCGGGGGGCTCTACTACGAGCAGTACTTC.

This sequence joins TRBV20-1 and TRBJ2-7; D possibly corresponds to TRBD1 (5 bases). Deletions cut 3 bases from V and 2 bases from J, with 11 bases between. The V gene's germline CDR1 is DFQATT and CDR2 SNEGSKA (reference sequence). The length of the CDR3 is 13 residues. The CDR3 here is CSASAGIPYEQYF. CDR3 nucleotides: TGCAGTGCTAGTGCAGGGATCCCCTACGAGCAGTACTTC.

This clonotype has only a few counts. The J gene is TRBJ2-3, the V gene TRBV5-1; 7 bases are a match to TRBD2. This CDR3 has 15 residues. Germline loops: CDR1 SGHRS, CDR2 YFSETQ. Trimming cost V 4 bases and J 1 base; bases outside gene matches: 6. CDR3 amino acids: CASSPGRGGTDTQYF. DNA for the CDR3: TGCGCCAGCAGCCCCGGACGGGGGGGCACAGATACGCAGTATTTT.

This clonotype turned up a few times. The genes are TRBV11-2 and TRBJ2-4; D unresolved. The CDR3 totals 14 residues. Germline-derived CDR1 and CDR2 are SGHAT and FQNNGV. Trimming cost V 2 bases and J 8 bases, with 13 bases left between them. The chain's CDR3 is CASSLSVGVDIQYF. Here the CDR3 DNA reads TGTGCCAGCAGCTTATCTGTTGGTGTAGACATTCAGTACTTC.

V is TRBV9 and J is TRBJ2-3; no clear D gene. From germline, CDR1 is SGDLS and CDR2 YYNGEE. The CDR3 has 16 residues. Between the trimmed V and J ends, which lost 4 bases and 1 base, there was a span of 16 bases. CDR3 nucleotide sequence: TGTGCCAGCAGCATCCCGGACGGTGACCGCACAGATACGCAGTATTTT. Translated: CASSIPDGDRTDTQYF.